One and the same sample provided the 28 T cell receptor beta chains below, sequenced in a study of human T cells and chemical hapten exposure. Treatment denoted: therapeutic diphenylcyclopropenone sensitization with weekly scalp DPC. Attachment of unique molecular identifiers to individual cDNA molecules was performed in the library. From the reads, TCRdb called clonotypes with MiXCR, one entry per CDR3 protein. Of 4,400 or so distinct CDR3 sequences listed, about 52% are singletons. The starting material was whole blood, obtained before DPC sensitization or 2, 6, or about 24 weeks after (not recorded which). Receptors originate from an adult with alopecia areata. Some clones in this sample may be carry-over from other donors' samples. This table probably holds off-target reads from a library built for another chain.

The chain uses TRBV6-1 and TRBJ2-1; D unresolved. Germline assignment: CDR1 MNHNS and CDR2 SASEGT. This CDR3 contains 14 residues. V was pared by 8 bases and J by 2 bases, with 13 bases between. The DNA of the CDR3 is TGTGCCAGCCTCACGCAGCCAGCCTACAATGAGCAGTTCTTC. It is translated as CASLTQPAYNEQFF.

This rearrangement joins TRBV2 to TRBJ2-3; D may be TRBD1 (6 bases). The CDR3 is made up of 15 amino acids. Germline CDR1 is SNHLY and CDR2 is FYNNEI. V lost 6 bases, J lost 7 bases, and 20 bases lay in between. The CDR3 is CASSALTTGTNTQYF. Here the CDR3 DNA reads TGTGCCAGCAGCGCCCTTACGACAGGAACTAATACGCAGTATTTT.

V usage is TRBV7-9 and J usage is TRBJ1-2; D is possibly TRBD1 (6 bases). Germline CDR1 and CDR2: SEHNR and FQNEAQ (reference sequence). V lost 1 base, J lost 4 bases, and 13 bases lay in between. This CDR3 comprises 15 residues. The CDR3 bases are TGTGCCAGCAGCTTAGTTCCAGGGGAGAGCTATGGCTACACCTTC. Protein sequence: CASSLVPGESYGYTF.

The sample holds a few counts of this clonotype. The chain carries TRBV6-1 and TRBJ2-2; perhaps D is TRBD1 or TRBD2 (5 bases each). Germline CDR1 is MNHNS and CDR2 is SASEGT. The V and J ends lost 1 base and 6 bases respectively, with 12 bases between them. The CDR3 sequence is 15 residues long. The CDR3 DNA reads as TGTGCCAGCAGTGAAGTCAGGGACGTAGCCGGGGAGCTGTTTTTT. Translated, it gives CASSEVRDVAGELFF.

This chain links TRBV12-3 or TRBV12-4 with TRBJ2-7; the D gene is possibly TRBD2 (6 bases). The CDR3 sequence is 13 residues long. V was pared by 6 bases and J by 8 bases, with 17 bases between. DNA of the CDR3: TGTGCCAGCAGACTGGGAAGCGGGCACCAGCAGTACTTC. The encoded protein is CASRLGSGHQQYF.

The chain combines TRBV29-1 with TRBJ2-3, with 9 nucleotides matching TRBD1. The CDR3 loop spans 15 amino acids. CDR1 is SQVTM, CDR2 ANQGSEA, per germline. The junction had 11 bases not matched to a gene; V was cut back by 6 bases and J by 4 bases. DNA of the CDR3: TGCAGCGTAGGACCGGGACAGGGTATTTCAGATACGCAGTATTTT. This sequence encodes CSVGPGQGISDTQYF.

The J gene is TRBJ2-1, the V gene TRBV12-3 or TRBV12-4; D not certain. The CDR3 contains 13 residues. V was shortened by 3 bases and J by 8 bases, with 11 bases between the two germline ends. DNA of the CDR3: TGTGCCAGCAGTTTCCAAACCCGCGATGAGCAGTTCTTC. Protein: CASSFQTRDEQFF.

This clonotype was observed a handful of times. This chain uses TRBV6-2 or TRBV6-3 with TRBJ2-1; no reliable D call. V lost 0 bases and J lost 3, with 3 bases in between. The CDR3 consists of 13 residues. From germline, CDR1 is MNHEY and CDR2 SVGEGT. The CDR3, as DNA: TGTGCCAGCAGTTACTCCGGCTACAATGAGCAGTTCTTC. Protein: CASSYSGYNEQFF.

Here the CDR3 reads CASSAPGGRPVHTQYF. CDR3 nucleotide sequence: TGTGCCAGCAGTGCTCCGGGAGGCCGACCTGTGCATACGCAGTATTTT. J is TRBJ2-3 and V is TRBV27; 7 nucleotides align to TRBD2. The CDR3 is 16 amino acids. Trimming took 5 bases from V and 7 from J; bases not matched to a gene: 15. In germline, CDR1 is MNHEY, CDR2 SMNVEV (reference sequence).

This chain connects TRBV7-9 to TRBJ2-7; weak D call: TRBD2 (6 bases). Trimming removed 2 bases at V and 0 bases at J, with 11 bases between. The germline V gene encodes CDR1 SEHNR and CDR2 FQNEAQ (reference sequence). The CDR3 spans 15 residues. The DNA for the CDR3 is TGTGCCAGCAGCTTAATGGACTACAACTCCTACGAGCAGTACTTC. Its translation is CASSLMDYNSYEQYF.

The chain is built from TRBV7-2 and TRBJ2-5, with 7 bases fitting TRBD1. V gave up 2 bases and J gave up 1 base; unmatched junction bases: 10. The CDR3 consists of 17 residues. Per the germline V gene, CDR1 is SGHTA and CDR2 is FQGNSA. The CDR3 bases are TGTGCCAGCAGCTTAAGGGGGCCGATAGGTTCCCAAGAGACCCAGTACTTC. It specifies CASSLRGPIGSQETQYF.

The gene calls are TRBV6-2 or TRBV6-3 and TRBJ2-3; D tentatively reads TRBD1 or TRBD2 (5 bases each). The CDR3 contains 17 residues. The V end was cut by 10 bases, the J end by 1 base, with 24 bases between. Germline V lookup: CDR1 MNHEY, CDR2 SVGEGT. The CDR3 loop reads CATSEGPSWYRTDTQYF. In DNA form, the CDR3 reads TGTGCCACCTCCGAGGGGCCGAGTTGGTACCGCACAGATACGCAGTATTTT.

This clonotype was found a few times. The V gene is TRBV10-1, the J gene TRBJ2-5; 10 bases match TRBD2. The CDR3 extends over 15 amino acids. Unmatched junction bases numbered 8, after V lost 4 bases and J lost 6 bases. Germline CDR1 and CDR2: WNHNN and SYGVQD (reference sequence). CDR3 loop: CASSVSSGGEKTQYF. The CDR3 DNA follows: TGCGCCAGCAGTGTGTCCAGCGGGGGGGAAAAGACCCAGTACTTC.

This clonotype was found a few times. The chain recombines TRBV20-1 with TRBJ2-7, with TRBD2 matching over 11 bases. This CDR3 has 14 residues. Germline V CDR1 and CDR2: DFQATT, SNEGSKA (reference sequence). Trimming took 6 bases from V and 0 from J; bases not matched to a gene: 4. The CDR3 nucleotides are TGCAGTGCGAGACTAGCGGGGAGCTCCTACGAGCAGTACTTC. Protein: CSARLAGSSYEQYF.

The genes are TRBV20-1 and TRBJ2-5, with D maybe TRBD1 (5 bases). V lost 5 bases to trimming and J lost 0 bases, with 10 bases between them. CDR3 length equals 13 residues. Germline CDR1 DFQATT, CDR2 SNEGSKA (reference sequence). CDR3 DNA sequence: TGCAGTGCTCCCGACAGCAACCAAGAGACCCAGTACTTC. This translates into CSAPDSNQETQYF.

The chain couples TRBV28 to TRBJ2-3, with TRBD2 matching over 10 bases. V was clipped by 4 bases and J by 5 bases; unmatched bases: 12. This CDR3 contains 17 residues. Germline-derived CDR1 and CDR2 are MDHEN and SYDVKM. For the CDR3, the DNA is TGTGCCAGCAGTTCCCCATCTCTAGCGGGAGCATTAGATACGCAGTATTTT. Translated, it gives CASSSPSLAGALDTQYF.

The chain uses TRBV6-2 or TRBV6-3 and TRBJ2-4; TRBD1 might be the D (5 bases). The V gene lost 5 bases and the J gene lost 3 bases, with 14 bases spanning the gap. The CDR3 loop spans 15 amino acids. Germline V gene lookup returns CDR1 MNHEY and CDR2 SVGEGT. CDR3: CASSPTRQGKNIQYF. DNA for the CDR3: TGTGCCAGCAGTCCAACGAGGCAGGGCAAAAACATTCAGTACTTC.

The chain carries TRBV7-2 and TRBJ2-7, with 12 bases fitting TRBD2. This CDR3 contains 18 residues. Germline V CDR1 and CDR2: SGHTA, FQGNSA. Trimming cost V 0 bases and J 6 bases; bases outside gene matches: 12. DNA for the CDR3: TGTGCCAGCAGCTTAGCGCGGCTAGCGGGAGGGAGTGTCGGCGAGCAGTACTTC. It codes for CASSLARLAGGSVGEQYF. Full variable domain (outside the CDR3, taken from reference TRBV7-2 and TRBJ2-7): GAGVSQSPSNKVTEKGKDVELRCDPISGHTALYWYRQSLGQGLEFLIYFQGNSAPDKSGLPSDRFSAERTGGSVSTLTIQRTQQEDSAVYLCASSLARLAGGSVGEQYFGPGTRLTVT.

This clonotype occurred a few times. The chain employs TRBV5-1 and TRBJ2-7; possibly TRBD1 or TRBD2 for D (5 bases each). V lost 3 bases and J 0 bases, leaving 19 bases between the germline ends. CDR1 is SGHRS and CDR2 is YFSETQ in the germline V gene. The CDR3 contains 17 residues. DNA for the CDR3: TGCGCCAGCAGCTCGTCCGGGACGTCGCTTAGCTCCTACGAGCAGTACTTC. The encoded protein is CASSSSGTSLSSYEQYF.

This clonotype was seen a few times. The chain links TRBV6-2 or TRBV6-3 to TRBJ2-7; 7 nucleotides match TRBD1. Germline CDR1 and CDR2: MNHEY and SVGEGT. After removal of 6 bases from V and 5 bases from J, the junction contained 4 bases not matched to a gene. CDR3 length: 12 amino acids. The CDR3 here is CASRDRPHEQYF. The CDR3 coding sequence is TGTGCCAGCAGGGACAGGCCGCACGAGCAGTACTTC.

V gene TRBV20-1 combines with J gene TRBJ2-7; D possibly corresponds to TRBD1 (6 bases). Trimming pared 1 base from V and 0 bases from J, leaving 16 bases between. The CDR3 has 16 amino acids. CDR1 and CDR2 (germline): DFQATT, SNEGSKA (reference sequence). The CDR3 is CSARGFRDTGSYEQYF. CDR3 in DNA: TGCAGTGCTAGAGGGTTCCGGGACACCGGCTCCTACGAGCAGTACTTC.

The chain recombines TRBV20-1 with TRBJ2-7, with D hard to call. This CDR3 is built from 13 residues. The germline CDR1 and CDR2 sequences are DFQATT and SNEGSKA (reference sequence). V shed 0 bases and J shed 3 bases, with 9 bases lying between them. The DNA of the CDR3 is TGCAGTGCTAGAGATGCCCAGGTCTACGAGCAGTACTTC. Translated: CSARDAQVYEQYF.

Only a few counts were recorded for this clonotype. This chain uses TRBV4-2 with TRBJ2-3, with D maybe TRBD1 (6 bases). CDR3 length equals 16 residues. Germline CDR1 and CDR2: LGHNA and YNFKEQ. The V gene lost 1 base and the J gene lost 8 bases, with 19 bases spanning the gap. CDR3 bases: TGTGCCAGCAGCCAAGTGACCCCACAGGGACGGGGTACGCAGTATTTT. As protein: CASSQVTPQGRGTQYF.

The rearrangement joins TRBV11-2 to TRBJ2-1, with D hard to call. Trimming stripped 1 base from V and 2 bases from J, with 15 bases between. Germline CDR1 reads SGHAT; CDR2 reads FQNNGV. The CDR3 runs to 17 residues. The CDR3 reads CASSLAVSSLPYNEQFF. CDR3 sequence (DNA): TGTGCCAGCAGCTTAGCTGTCTCCTCCCTCCCCTACAATGAGCAGTTCTTC.

The gene calls are TRBV28 and TRBJ2-4, with D maybe TRBD1 (6 bases). Trimming left V 5 bases short and J 1 base short, with 6 bases between. The CDR3 has 13 residues. CDR1 is MDHEN and CDR2 is SYDVKM in the germline V gene. CDR3 in DNA: TGTGCCAGCAGTCAGGGGGCCAAAAACATTCAGTACTTC. It is translated as CASSQGAKNIQYF.

This chain joins TRBV28 and TRBJ2-7; tentatively, D is TRBD1 (5 bases). The CDR3 consists of 17 residues. The germline gives CDR1 MDHEN, CDR2 SYDVKM. Trimming removed 7 bases from V and 4 bases from J, with 26 bases in between. The CDR3 region is CASTAYPWGTANYEQYF. In DNA, the CDR3 is TGTGCCAGCACCGCTTACCCCTGGGGCACCGCTAATTACGAGCAGTACTTC.

The chain uses TRBV7-6 and TRBJ2-5, with D possibly being TRBD2 (6 bases). The V gene's germline CDR1 is SGHVS and CDR2 FNYEAQ. Trimming removed 1 base at V and 2 bases at J, with 20 bases between. This CDR3 comprises 18 residues. CDR3 amino acids: CASSLVPIRPGLQETQYF. The CDR3 coding sequence is TGTGCCAGCAGCTTAGTCCCTATCAGACCGGGACTTCAAGAGACCCAGTACTTC.

This clonotype was counted a few times. This chain uses TRBV2 with TRBJ2-5, with 7 bases matching TRBD1. The CDR3 totals 13 residues. The germline CDR1 and CDR2 sequences are SNHLY and FYNNEI. The junction had 6 bases not matched to a gene; V was cut back by 10 bases and J by 1 base. The CDR3 region has the DNA TGTGCCATAGAGGGGGACAGCCAAGAGACCCAGTACTTC. Protein product: CAIEGDSQETQYF.